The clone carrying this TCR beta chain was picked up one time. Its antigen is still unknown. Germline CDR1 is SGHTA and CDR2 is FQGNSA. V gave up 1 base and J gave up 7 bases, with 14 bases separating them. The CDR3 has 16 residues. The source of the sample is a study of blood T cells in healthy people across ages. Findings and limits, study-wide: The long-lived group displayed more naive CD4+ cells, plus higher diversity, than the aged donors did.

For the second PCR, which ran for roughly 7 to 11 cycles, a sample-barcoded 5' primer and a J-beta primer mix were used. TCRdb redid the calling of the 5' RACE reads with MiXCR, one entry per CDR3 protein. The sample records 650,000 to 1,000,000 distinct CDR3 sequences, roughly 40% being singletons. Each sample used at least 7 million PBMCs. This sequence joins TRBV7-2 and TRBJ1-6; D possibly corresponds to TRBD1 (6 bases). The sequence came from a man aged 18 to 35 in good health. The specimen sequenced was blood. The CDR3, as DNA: TGTGCCAGCAGCTTAGAGGGGGGAGGTACAAATTCACCCCTCCACTTT. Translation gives CASSLEGGGTNSPLHF.